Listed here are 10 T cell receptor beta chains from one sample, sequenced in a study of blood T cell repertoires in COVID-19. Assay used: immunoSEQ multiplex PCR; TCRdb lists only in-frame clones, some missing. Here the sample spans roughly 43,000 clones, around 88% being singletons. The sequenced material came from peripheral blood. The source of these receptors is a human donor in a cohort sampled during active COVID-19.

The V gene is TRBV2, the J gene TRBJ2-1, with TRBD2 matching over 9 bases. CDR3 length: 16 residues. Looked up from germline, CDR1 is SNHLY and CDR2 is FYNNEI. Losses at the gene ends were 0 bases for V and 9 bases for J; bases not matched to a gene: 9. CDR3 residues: CASSEAGAGGSVEQFF. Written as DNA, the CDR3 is TGTGCCAGCAGTGAAGCGGGAGCGGGAGGTTCGGTTGAGCAGTTCTTC.

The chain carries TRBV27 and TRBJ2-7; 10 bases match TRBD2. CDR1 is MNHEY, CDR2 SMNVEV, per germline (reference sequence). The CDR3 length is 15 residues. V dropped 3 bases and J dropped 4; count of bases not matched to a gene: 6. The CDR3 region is CASSLLASGSYEQYF. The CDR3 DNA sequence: TGTGCCAGCAGTTTGTTGGCTAGCGGGAGTTACGAGCAGTACTTC.

The CDR3 DNA sequence: TGCGCCAGCAGCTTGGCCGGGGGGGCGCGCACAGATACGCAGTATTTT. It specifies CASSLAGGARTDTQYF. This rearrangement joins TRBV5-1 to TRBJ2-3; 8 bases are shared with TRBD2. The J segment lost 1 base and the V segment lost 0 bases, leaving 4 bases of the junction unmatched. This CDR3 is built from 16 residues. Germline CDR1 reads SGHRS; CDR2 reads YFSETQ.

This CDR3 reads CASSHGQNYGYTF. The CDR3 DNA sequence: TGTGCCAGCAGCCACGGACAGAACTATGGCTACACCTTC. The chain is built from TRBV12-3 or TRBV12-4 and TRBJ1-2, with D maybe TRBD1 (6 bases). V was shortened by 6 bases and J by 2 bases, with 10 bases between the two germline ends. CDR3 length: 13 residues.

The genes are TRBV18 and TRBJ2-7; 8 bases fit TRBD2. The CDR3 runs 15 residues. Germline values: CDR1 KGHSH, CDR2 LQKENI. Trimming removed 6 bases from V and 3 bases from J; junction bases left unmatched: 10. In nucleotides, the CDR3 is TGTGCCAGCTCCAAACAGCGGGGGATGGACTACGAGCAGTACTTC. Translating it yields CASSKQRGMDYEQYF.

The CDR3 DNA reads as TGTGCCAGCAGTTTATCTCCCCCAGGGGTGGAGACCCAGTACTTC. This translates into CASSLSPPGVETQYF. The chain joins TRBV27 to TRBJ2-5; possibly TRBD1 for D (6 bases). The CDR3 sequence is 15 residues long. V gave up 0 bases and J gave up 5 bases, with 13 bases separating them. Germline V gene lookup returns CDR1 MNHEY and CDR2 SMNVEV (reference sequence).

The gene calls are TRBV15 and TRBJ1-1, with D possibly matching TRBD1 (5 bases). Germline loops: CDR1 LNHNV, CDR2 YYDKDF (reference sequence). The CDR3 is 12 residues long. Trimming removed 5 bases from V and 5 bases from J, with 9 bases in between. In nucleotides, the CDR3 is TGTGCCACCAGCGGGAGGGGAACTGAAGCTTTCTTT. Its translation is CATSGRGTEAFF.

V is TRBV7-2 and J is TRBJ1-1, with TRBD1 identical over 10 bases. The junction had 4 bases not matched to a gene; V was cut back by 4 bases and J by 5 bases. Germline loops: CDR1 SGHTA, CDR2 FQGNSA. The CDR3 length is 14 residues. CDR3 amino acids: CASSSRTGGTEAFF. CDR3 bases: TGTGCCAGCAGCTCGCGGACAGGGGGAACTGAAGCTTTCTTT. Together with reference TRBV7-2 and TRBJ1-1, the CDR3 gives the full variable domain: GAGVSQSPSNKVTEKGKDVELRCDPISGHTALYWYRQSLGQGLEFLIYFQGNSAPDKSGLPSDRFSAERTGGSVSTLTIQRTQQEDSAVYLCASSSRTGGTEAFFGQGTRLTVV.

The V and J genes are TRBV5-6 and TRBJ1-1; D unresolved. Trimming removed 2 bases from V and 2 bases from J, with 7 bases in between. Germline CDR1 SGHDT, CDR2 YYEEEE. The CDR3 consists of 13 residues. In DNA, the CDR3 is TGTGCCAGCAGCTTTACAGCCAACACTGAAGCTTTCTTT. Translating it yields CASSFTANTEAFF.

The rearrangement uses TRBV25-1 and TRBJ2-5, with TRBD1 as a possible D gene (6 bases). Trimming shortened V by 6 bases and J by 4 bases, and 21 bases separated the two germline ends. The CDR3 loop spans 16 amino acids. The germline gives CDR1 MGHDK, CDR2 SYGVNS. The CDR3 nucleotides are TGTGCCAGCAGCGTTAGAACGGACAGAATGGCAGAGACCCAGTACTTC. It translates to CASSVRTDRMAETQYF.